This TCR beta chain was sequenced in a study of cytomegalovirus exposure and HLA in healthy donors. Whole-study context: Both the 95 to 150 validation repertoires and the 600 to 700 first-cohort repertoires used the same platform, as reported by a later analysis. Study-level points and caveats: For most TCR sequences rarity was the rule, although some public TCRs occurred in many donors. A list of approximately 160 TCR beta chains associated with cytomegalovirus was given.

As for this clone: Antigen specificity is unknown.

Per the germline V gene, CDR1 is MDHEN and CDR2 is SYDVKM. Deletions cut 6 bases from V and 6 bases from J, with 9 bases between. The CDR3 spans 12 residues. Donors came from a validation cohort of some 110 subjects, distinct from the first 666-subject cohort. The method was immunoSEQ multiplex PCR; TCRdb's version includes in-frame clones alone and lacks a portion of them. Seen here are approximately 120,000 clones, just under 95% observed once, and the top ten hold 1% to 1.5%. Sequences were obtained from PBMCs. The V and J genes are TRBV28 and TRBJ1-5; D not resolved. The receptor was isolated from a woman aged 18-30 years in good health and CMV-seronegative. DNA of the CDR3: TGTGCCAGCAGATCTCGGGGTCAGCCCCAGCATTTT. Amino acid sequence: CASRSRGQPQHF.